This T cell receptor (beta chain) was found in a study of CXCR3-negative and CXCR3-positive naive CD8 T cells. By phenotype, naive CD8+ T cells were CD45RO-CCR7+CD27+CD95-. On this clonotype itself: Its antigen remains unknown.

Study observations and caveats: Higher TRB CDR3 hydrophobicity marked CXCR3-positive naive cells relative to CXCR3-negative naive cells. Comparably high diversity was seen in both naive subsets, and much lower diversity in memory CD8+ cells. Cryopreservation partially lowered CXCR3 expression, so most assays used fresh PBMCs.

Germline loops: CDR1 LNHDA, CDR2 SQIVND (reference sequence). This CDR3 has 14 residues. cDNA libraries for TRB were generated by 5' RACE incorporating UMI labels. TCRdb reprocessed the 5' RACE reads and stores each CDR3 protein as one record, lacking DNA. This sample lists some 110,000 distinct CDR3 sequences; its ten largest clones have 0.38%. Specimen: naive CXCR3+ CD8+ T cells from blood. Documented subset: CD45RO-CCR7+CD27+CD95- naive CD8+ T cells expressing CXCR3 (TNR3+). This receptor was obtained from a human donor in good health. Some clones in this sample may be carry-over from other donors' samples. The gene calls are TRBV19 and TRBJ2-1. CDR3 loop: CATSSGSSYNEQFF.